The entry below describes one TCR beta chain. Its antigen is undetermined. TCRs were sequenced from three patients responding to pembrolizumab. This specimen belongs to a study of PD-1 blockade in mismatch repair-deficient tumors. Study-level information: All were previously treated, progressing patients with around 12 mismatch repair-deficient cancer types.

Study results and limitations: Rapid post-treatment expansion, then contraction, generally preceding radiologic response, marked tumor-resident clones.

Here immunoSEQ multiplex PCR was the method, and the copy in TCRdb shows in-frame clones only, minus some. The data show some 97,000 clones, 82% seen once. This sequence originates from an adult with mismatch repair-deficient cancer. The material sequenced was peripheral blood, taken roughly eight months after starting pembrolizumab.

CDR3 sequence: CASRQTSGSGYEQYF. In nucleotides, the CDR3 is TGCGCCAGCAGACAGACTAGCGGGAGTGGGTACGAGCAGTACTTC. V and J are TRBV4-1 and TRBJ2-7; the match to TRBD2 covers 12 bases. The length of the CDR3 is 15 residues. Germline loops: CDR1 MGHRA, CDR2 YSYEKL. The junction had 7 bases not matched to a gene; V was cut back by 6 bases and J by 4 bases.